This entry describes one T cell receptor (beta chain). Its antigen is still unknown. TCR beta sequencing covered blood CD8+ and CD4+ T cells. FACS enriched CD8+ TEMRA cells, while bulk CD8+ and CD4+ were negatively isolated. The data stem from a study of CD8 T cells in Susac syndrome. Whole-study findings and limits: The study conceded that its TCR sequencing and HLA analysis involved relatively few individuals.

Reverse transcription of about 0.45 to 1 ug RNA used random hexamers. Amplification of TCR beta CDR3 used immunoSEQ multiplex PCR across 54 Vbeta and 13 Jbeta. One entry per CDR3 protein, called by TCRdb with MiXCR from the immunoSEQ multiplex PCR reads. Of 200,000 to 250,000 distinct CDR3 sequences in the sample, roughly 96% were seen once. The sequence was obtained from a human donor with multiple sclerosis. Sample: CD4+ T cells from PBMCs.

In nucleotides, the CDR3 is TGTGCCAGCAGTTCAGGGATAGGCTACACCTTC. Amino acids: CASSSGIGYTF. V and J are TRBV6-1 and TRBJ1-2; maybe TRBD1 (5 bases). Germline values: CDR1 MNHNS, CDR2 SASEGT. The CDR3 spans 11 residues. V lost 5 bases to trimming and J lost 8 bases, with 9 bases between them.